Described below is a single TCR beta chain sequence and its context. Its antigen is as yet unknown. These data originate in a study of human T cells and chemical hapten exposure. Findings and caveats of the study: Patch test score tracked positively with PT1 expanded TCR counts.

V shed 4 bases and J 4 bases; nucleotides not matched to a gene: 3. The CDR3 runs to 13 residues. CDR1 is SGHAT, CDR2 FQDESV, per germline (reference sequence). Time point reported: patch test 3, about 24 weeks after DPC sensitization. Treatment denoted: therapeutic diphenylcyclopropenone sensitization with weekly scalp DPC. TCRdb recomputed calls from the RACE reads with MiXCR, one row per CDR3 protein. The sample lists roughly 62,000 distinct CDR3 sequences, around 12% seen once, with roughly 2.3% in the top ten. The chain links TRBV11-1 to TRBJ1-2, with 7 positions matching TRBD1. The sequence was collected from a man aged 25-45 years with alopecia areata. Some clones in this sample may be carry-over from other donors' samples. The input for sequencing was whole blood, taken in connection with sensitization to the hapten diphenylcyclopropenone (DPC). CDR3 bases: TGTGCCAGCAGCTACGACAGGGCCTATGGCTACACCTTC. This codes for CASSYDRAYGYTF.